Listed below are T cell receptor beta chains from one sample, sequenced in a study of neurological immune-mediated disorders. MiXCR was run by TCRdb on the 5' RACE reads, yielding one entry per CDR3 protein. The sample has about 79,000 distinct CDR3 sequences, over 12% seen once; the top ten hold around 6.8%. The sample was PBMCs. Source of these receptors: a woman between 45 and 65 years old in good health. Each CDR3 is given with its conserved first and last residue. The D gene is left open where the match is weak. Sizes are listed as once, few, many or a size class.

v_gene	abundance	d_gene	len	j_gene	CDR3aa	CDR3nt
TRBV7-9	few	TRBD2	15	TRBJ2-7	CASSPSSGGPYEQYF	TGTGCCAGCAGTCCCTCTAGCGGGGGACCCTACGAGCAGTACTTC
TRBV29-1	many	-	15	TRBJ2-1	CSVDAGFSYDNEQFF	TGCAGCGTTGACGCAGGGTTTAGCTATGACAATGAGCAGTTCTTC
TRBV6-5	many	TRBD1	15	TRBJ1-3	CASSRQQGYGNTIYF	TGTGCCAGCAGCCGACAACAGGGGTACGGAAACACCATATATTTT
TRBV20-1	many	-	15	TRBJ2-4	CSASDLGGVKNIQYF	TGCAGTGCTAGTGACTTAGGGGGGGTCAAAAACATTCAGTACTTC
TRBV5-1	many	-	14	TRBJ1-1	CASTVGRGRTEAFF	TGCGCCAGCACCGTTGGTCGGGGGAGGACTGAAGCTTTCTTT
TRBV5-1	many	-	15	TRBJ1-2	CASSLEGEFGYGYTF	TGCGCCAGCAGCTTGGAGGGAGAGTTTGGCTATGGCTACACCTTC
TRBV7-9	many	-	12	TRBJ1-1	CASSLISTEAFF	TGTGCCAGCAGTCTCATTAGCACTGAAGCTTTCTTT
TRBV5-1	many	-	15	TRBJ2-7	CASSLNLNLRYEQYF	TGCGCCAGCAGCTTGAATCTAAACCTCCGCTACGAGCAGTACTTC
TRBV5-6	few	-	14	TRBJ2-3	CASSLAGVGDTQYF	TGTGCCAGCAGCTTGGCGGGTGTGGGGGATACGCAGTATTTT
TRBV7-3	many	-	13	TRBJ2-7	CASSPGLFYEQYF	TGTGCCAGCAGCCCGGGACTCTTTTACGAGCAGTACTTC
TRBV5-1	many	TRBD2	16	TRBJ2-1	CASSLGSGSGDNEQFF	TGCGCCAGCAGCTTAGGGAGCGGGAGTGGGGATAATGAGCAGTTCTTC
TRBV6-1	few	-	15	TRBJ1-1	CASSRHTGSNTEAFF	TGTGCCAGCTCGCGACATACAGGGTCGAACACTGAAGCTTTCTTT
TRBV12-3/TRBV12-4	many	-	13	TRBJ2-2	CASRLMRVGELFF	TGTGCCAGCCGCCTCATGAGAGTCGGGGAGCTGTTTTTT